This T cell receptor beta chain was identified in a study of control samples from healthy donors and cancer patients. Libraries were prepared by immunoSEQ multiplex PCR; TCRdb keeps only in-frame clonotypes and omits some of them. Among roughly 84,000 clones listed, about 89% were seen once. Sequences were obtained from blood. This receptor was taken from a man aged 50-59 years in good health.

Here the CDR3 DNA reads TGTGCCTGGTGGGGGGGCGGCTACACCTTC. Translation gives CAWWGGGYTF. This chain links TRBV30 with TRBJ1-2; maybe TRBD1 (6 bases). CDR1 and CDR2 (germline): GTSNPN, SVGIG (reference sequence). The CDR3 has 10 residues. V lost 5 bases, J lost 8 bases, and 9 bases lay in between.